Below, 18 T cell receptor beta chains from the same sample are listed, as sequenced in a study of shared clonotypes between healthy human individuals. Some clones are missing from TCRdb's copy, which holds only in-frame ones; the method was immunoSEQ multiplex PCR. The table includes around 640,000 clones, approximately 96% detected once. Selected positively for CCR7 and CD45RO-negative, naive CD8 cells excluded terminally differentiated effector memory CD45RA+ cells. The sequenced material came from naive CD8+ T cells sorted from blood. Receptors were obtained from a woman in her 30s in good health.

The chain is built from TRBV28 and TRBJ1-5, with D possibly matching TRBD1 (5 bases). Per germline, CDR1 MDHEN and CDR2 SYDVKM. V lost 2 bases and J lost 6, with 14 bases in between. The CDR3 is 15 residues long. DNA of the CDR3: TGTGCCAGCAGTTTAGGGGAGGGGAGTAGTCAGCCCCAGCATTTT. It encodes CASSLGEGSSQPQHF.

The chain employs TRBV13 and TRBJ2-7; 9 bases align to TRBD1. Germline CDR1 PRHDT, CDR2 FYEKMQ (reference sequence). The CDR3 sequence is 15 residues long. The trim removed 5 bases at V and 4 bases at J, leaving 9 bases unmatched. CDR3 loop: CASSLAGTGHYEQYF. Written as DNA, the CDR3 is TGTGCCAGCAGCCTGGCCGGGACAGGGCATTACGAGCAGTACTTC.

In the case of this clone: The same CDR3 arises from other DNA sequences in this sample as well. The chain employs TRBV5-6 and TRBJ2-7, with TRBD1 identical over 8 bases. Losses at the gene ends were 4 bases for V and 3 bases for J; bases not matched to a gene: 3. The CDR3 runs 13 residues. Germline V gene lookup returns CDR1 SGHDT and CDR2 YYEEEE. The CDR3 sequence is CASSTGQGYEQYF. CDR3 bases: TGTGCCAGCAGCACCGGACAGGGCTACGAGCAGTACTTC.

This clone was found once. The rearrangement uses TRBV27 and TRBJ2-1; D gene uncertain. V was cut by 2 bases and J by 9 bases, with 8 bases left in between. CDR1 MNHEY and CDR2 SMNVEV come from the germline V gene (reference sequence). The CDR3 loop spans 12 amino acids. The CDR3 sequence: CASSLSWGEQFF. The CDR3 coding sequence is TGTGCCAGCAGTTTAAGTTGGGGTGAGCAGTTCTTC.

The chain employs TRBV6-5 and TRBJ2-7; D is possibly TRBD1 (6 bases). Germline lookup yields CDR1 MNHEY and CDR2 SVGAGI. Trimming removed 8 bases from V and 4 bases from J, with 15 bases in between. CDR3 size: 13 residues. CDR3 DNA sequence: TGTGCCAGCTCCTGGGGGACACGGTACGAGCAGTACTTC. Its protein is CASSWGTRYEQYF.

V is TRBV29-1 and J is TRBJ2-1; tentative D call: TRBD1 (5 bases). Germline V gives CDR1 SQVTM, CDR2 ANQGSEA. The V end lost 7 bases, the J end lost 3 bases, and 13 bases lay between the germline ends. The CDR3 spans 13 residues. Here the CDR3 reads CSAAGRVYNEQFF. The CDR3 DNA is TGCAGCGCTGCCGGCAGGGTCTACAATGAGCAGTTCTTC.

V and J are TRBV5-1 and TRBJ2-7; 8 bases align to TRBD1. The CDR3 covers 14 residues. From germline, CDR1 is SGHRS and CDR2 YFSETQ. With 5 bases clipped from V and 2 bases from J, the junction kept 6 bases outside the gene matches. The CDR3 sequence is CASRPGTGPYEQYF. The CDR3 DNA follows: TGCGCCAGCAGACCCGGGACAGGCCCCTACGAGCAGTACTTC.

CDR3 DNA: TGTGCCAGCGCGGGAGGGCCGAATGAGCAGTTCTTC. This codes for CASAGGPNEQFF. This chain links TRBV6-6 with TRBJ2-1; 9 bases align to TRBD2. Germline CDR1 reads MNHNY; CDR2 reads SVGAGI (reference sequence). This CDR3 has 12 residues. J gave up 7 bases and V 8 bases, and 3 bases lay outside the gene matches.

The chain carries TRBV28 and TRBJ2-7; no clear D. Trimming took 5 bases from V and 2 from J, leaving 19 bases between them. Germline V gene sequence: CDR1 MDHEN, CDR2 SYDVKM. This CDR3 region has 16 residues. The CDR3 region is CASSPSRQPSAYEQYF. The CDR3 DNA reads TGTGCCAGCAGTCCCTCTCGTCAGCCCTCGGCCTACGAGCAGTACTTC.

The chain has TRBV13 and TRBJ2-1, with TRBD2 identical over 9 bases. CDR1 and CDR2 from the germline V gene are PRHDT and FYEKMQ (reference sequence). This CDR3 region has 15 residues. J gave up 7 bases and V 1 base, and 5 bases lay outside the gene matches. Here the CDR3 DNA reads TGTGCCAGCAGCTTAGCTAGCGGGAACCTTAATGAGCAGTTCTTC. Amino acids: CASSLASGNLNEQFF.

The chain recombines TRBV28 with TRBJ2-1; unclear D gene. There are 12 residues in the CDR3. Trimming pared 4 bases from V and 5 bases from J, leaving 6 bases between. Germline CDR1 MDHEN, CDR2 SYDVKM. CDR3 sequence: CASSSPHNEQFF. The DNA for the CDR3 is TGTGCCAGCAGTTCCCCCCACAATGAGCAGTTCTTC.

The V and J genes are TRBV11-2 and TRBJ2-1; D might be TRBD2 (6 bases). Per the germline V gene, CDR1 is SGHAT and CDR2 is FQNNGV. The CDR3 covers 14 residues. The ends were cut back, 4 bases at V and 4 bases at J, with 11 bases in the middle. This chain's CDR3 is CASSSGGPYNEQFF. The CDR3 region has the DNA TGTGCCAGCAGCTCCGGGGGACCGTACAATGAGCAGTTCTTC.

V usage is TRBV2 and J usage is TRBJ1-1, with TRBD1 identical over 7 bases. The length of the CDR3 is 12 residues. Germline CDR1 SNHLY, CDR2 FYNNEI. The V and J ends lost 7 bases and 7 bases, in that order; junction bases with no gene match: 6. The CDR3 sequence is CASKQGKDEAFF. The CDR3 DNA is TGTGCCAGCAAACAGGGGAAGGATGAAGCTTTCTTT.

The chain links TRBV18 to TRBJ2-7; a possible D gene is TRBD2 (6 bases). This CDR3 contains 15 residues. Trimming stripped 3 bases from V and 3 bases from J, with 15 bases between. The germline V gene has CDR1 KGHSH and CDR2 LQKENI. The CDR3 DNA sequence: TGTGCCAGCTCACCCGAATCTACCGGGAGCTACGAGCAGTACTTC. This gives the protein CASSPESTGSYEQYF.

The chain couples TRBV7-9 to TRBJ2-1; a weak D match, TRBD2 (5 bases). V dropped 5 bases and J dropped 0 bases, with 23 bases sitting between them. The CDR3 is 19 amino acids. The V gene's germline CDR1 is SEHNR and CDR2 FQNEAQ (reference sequence). CDR3 region: CASSPREGTPTSSYNEQFF. The CDR3 DNA sequence: TGTGCCAGCAGCCCGCGTGAGGGCACCCCGACGAGCTCCTACAATGAGCAGTTCTTC.

J is TRBJ2-6 and V is TRBV9; TRBD1 matches 8 bases. The CDR3 loop spans 18 amino acids. Trimming cost V 3 bases and J 0 bases; bases outside gene matches: 8. Germline V gives CDR1 SGDLS, CDR2 YYNGEE. The CDR3 region is CASSADREALSGANVLTF. The CDR3 coding sequence is TGTGCCAGCAGCGCGGACAGGGAGGCCCTCTCTGGGGCCAACGTCCTGACTTTC.

The rearrangement links TRBV4-2 to TRBJ1-3; TRBD1 aligns across 8 bases. V gave up 5 bases and J gave up 7 bases; unmatched junction bases: 13. The CDR3 loop spans 16 amino acids. Germline V CDR1 and CDR2: LGHNA, YNFKEQ. The CDR3 bases are TGTGCCAGCAGCTCTACGACAGGGGCTAGCGCGAACACCATATATTTT. It codes for CASSSTTGASANTIYF.

This clone showed up just once. The sample holds other DNA sequences that translate to the same CDR3. The chain uses TRBV7-6 and TRBJ1-1; unclear D gene. The CDR3 loop spans 13 amino acids. With 5 bases removed from V and 1 base from J, the gap between germline ends came to 8 bases. Germline loops: CDR1 SGHVS, CDR2 FNYEAQ. The CDR3 is CASSPGRNTEAFF. Written as DNA, the CDR3 is TGTGCCAGCAGCCCCGGAAGGAACACTGAAGCTTTCTTT.